This TCR beta chain was retrieved from a study of T cell changes during pregnancy in multiple sclerosis. The CDR3 has 17 amino acids. V shed 4 bases and J 4 bases; nucleotides not matched to a gene: 11. Per the germline V gene, CDR1 is SGHNT and CDR2 is YYREEE (reference sequence). The repertoire was sequenced with immunoSEQ multiplex PCR; TCRdb's copy has only in-frame clones and lacks some. The sample comprises some 96,000 clones, about 90% of which are singletons, and about 1.8% rests with the top ten. Source: peripheral blood, taken after pregnancy. This sequence originates from a female donor with multiple sclerosis, enrolled in a pregnancy study. V usage is TRBV5-4 and J usage is TRBJ1-2; 12 bases are shared with TRBD1. CDR3 in amino acids: CASSPGQGAGGFYGYTF. In DNA, the CDR3 is TGTGCCAGCAGCCCGGGACAGGGGGCAGGAGGGTTCTATGGCTACACCTTC.